These T cell receptor beta chains were read from a single sample in a study of naive and memory T cell subsets. TCRdb re-derived calls from the UMI-ligation and nested PCR reads in MiXCR, one entry per CDR3 protein. Here the sample spans 70,000 to 95,000 distinct CDR3 sequences, over 7% being singletons. Material: central memory CD4+ T cells from blood. All receptors derive from a human donor in good health. Each CDR3 is given with its conserved first and last residue. A D gene is named only where the DNA matches it firmly. A clone size is listed for some rows: how often the clone was seen (once, few, many), or a class if it is expanded.

size	V	D	J	CDR3	DNA
NA	TRBV7-2	NA	TRBJ2-1	CASSLGTLWEQFF	TGTGCCAGCAGCTTAGGGACCTTATGGGAGCAGTTCTTC
many	TRBV7-2	NA	TRBJ1-4	CATRPLSGNEKLFF	TGTGCCACCCGACCGCTGTCGGGTAATGAAAAACTGTTTTTT
many	TRBV7-9	NA	TRBJ2-3	CASSSPTSDTQYF	TGTGCCAGCAGCTCCCCCACTTCGGATACGCAGTATTTT
few	TRBV6-2/TRBV6-3	NA	TRBJ1-1	CASRKNTEAFF	TGTGCCAGCAGGAAGAACACTGAAGCTTTCTTT
many	TRBV20-1	TRBD2	TRBJ2-7	CSARGTSGGTYEQYF	TGCAGTGCTAGGGGGACTAGCGGGGGGACCTACGAGCAGTACTTC
few	TRBV20-1	NA	TRBJ2-2	CSARAIQGSGGELFF	TGCAGTGCTAGAGCAATTCAGGGATCGGGCGGGGAGCTGTTTTTT
many	TRBV12-3/TRBV12-4	NA	TRBJ2-7	CASSNSYEQYF	TGTGCCAGCAGTAACTCCTACGAGCAGTACTTC
many	TRBV18	NA	TRBJ1-4	CASSPGQFEKLFF	TGTGCCAGCTCACCAGGACAGTTTGAAAAACTGTTTTTT
many	TRBV14	NA	TRBJ1-2	CASSQDWRGYTF	TGTGCCAGCAGCCAAGATTGGCGTGGCTACACCTTC
many	TRBV29-1	NA	TRBJ1-1	CSVVVPNTEAFF	TGCAGCGTTGTGGTCCCGAACACTGAAGCTTTCTTT
few	TRBV6-5	NA	TRBJ2-2	CASASASARDTGELFF	TGTGCCAGCGCTTCCGCCAGCGCTCGGGACACCGGGGAGCTGTTTTTT
few	TRBV7-3	TRBD1	TRBJ1-1	CASQGATGKRTEAFF	TGTGCCAGCCAGGGAGCGACAGGGAAAAGAACTGAAGCTTTCTTT
few	TRBV7-9	NA	TRBJ2-1	CASSSVSYEQFF	TGTGCCAGCAGCTCCGTATCATATGAGCAGTTCTTC
few	TRBV7-2	TRBD1	TRBJ1-6	CASSPGQRYSPLHF	TGTGCCAGCAGCCCGGGACAGAGGTATTCACCCCTCCACTTT
many	TRBV3-1	NA	TRBJ2-1	CASSQGARRSYNEQFF	TGTGCCAGCAGCCAAGGGGCTAGGCGATCCTACAATGAGCAGTTCTTC
few	TRBV18	NA	TRBJ1-4	CASSPPTASEKLFF	TGTGCCAGCTCACCACCGACTGCGTCTGAAAAACTGTTTTTT
many	TRBV20-1	NA	TRBJ1-5	CSAGALNQPQHF	TGCAGTGCTGGGGCCCTCAACCAGCCCCAGCATTTT
many	TRBV7-2	NA	TRBJ1-6	CASSPTRGRGNSPLHF	TGTGCCAGCAGCCCGACGCGGGGGCGCGGAAATTCACCCCTCCACTTT
many	TRBV24-1	TRBD1	TRBJ2-3	CATSGTGKLADTQYF	TGTGCCACCAGCGGGACAGGGAAGTTGGCAGATACGCAGTATTTT
many	TRBV9	NA	TRBJ2-1	CASSVGGYEQFF	TGTGCCAGCAGCGTAGGGGGGTATGAGCAGTTCTTC
many	TRBV7-3	TRBD2	TRBJ2-3	CASSTGRTSGGTDTQYF	TGTGCCAGCAGTACCGGGAGAACTAGCGGGGGCACAGATACGCAGTATTTT
few	TRBV30	NA	TRBJ2-7	CAWMRVSYEQYF	TGTGCCTGGATGAGGGTATCCTACGAGCAGTACTTC
NA	TRBV18	NA	TRBJ2-7	CASSSDGPPSYEQYF	TGTGCCAGCTCATCGGACGGTCCACCTTCCTACGAGCAGTACTTC
NA	TRBV20-1	NA	TRBJ1-1	CSALVDMNTEAFF	TGCAGTGCCCTGGTTGATATGAACACTGAAGCTTTCTTT
NA	TRBV6-2/TRBV6-3	NA	TRBJ2-2	CASSPEQGNTGELFF	TGTGCCAGCAGCCCCGAACAGGGGAACACCGGGGAGCTGTTTTTT
many	TRBV15	TRBD1	TRBJ2-5	CATSQGERYYGQETQYF	TGTGCCACCAGCCAGGGGGAGAGATATTATGGGCAAGAGACCCAGTACTTC
many	TRBV3-1	NA	TRBJ1-2	CASSQVLSNGYTF	TGTGCCAGCAGCCAAGTTCTCAGCAATGGCTACACCTTC
many	TRBV12-3/TRBV12-4	NA	TRBJ1-1	CASSPGGRVDTEAFF	TGTGCCAGCAGTCCCGGAGGAAGGGTCGACACTGAAGCTTTCTTT
few	TRBV6-2/TRBV6-3	NA	TRBJ2-5	CASSPTRQETQYF	TGTGCCAGCAGCCCGACCAGACAAGAGACCCAGTACTTC
few	TRBV7-2	NA	TRBJ2-3	CASSLAPPGALTDTQYF	TGTGCCAGCAGCTTAGCCCCCCCGGGGGCCTTAACAGATACGCAGTATTTT
NA	TRBV28	TRBD1	TRBJ2-1	CASSLTGGRAYEQFF	TGTGCCAGCAGCCTAACAGGGGGCCGTGCCTATGAGCAGTTCTTC
few	TRBV4-2	TRBD2	TRBJ2-2	CASSQNSGGKDTGELFF	TGTGCCAGCAGCCAGAATAGCGGGGGGAAGGACACCGGGGAGCTGTTTTTT
many	TRBV20-1	TRBD2	TRBJ2-1	CSVSGRAYNEQFF	TGCAGTGTTAGCGGGAGGGCCTACAATGAGCAGTTCTTC
many	TRBV29-1	NA	TRBJ1-1	CSVAPTGQNTEAFF	TGCAGCGTTGCTCCGACAGGACAGAACACTGAAGCTTTCTTT
many	TRBV24-1	NA	TRBJ2-3	CATSDLPATGGRTDTQYF	TGTGCCACCAGTGATTTGCCCGCAACGGGCGGGCGCACAGATACGCAGTATTTT
few	TRBV5-1	NA	TRBJ2-2	CASSLKGVPGELFF	TGCGCCAGCAGCTTGAAGGGGGTCCCCGGGGAGCTGTTTTTT
many	TRBV18	NA	TRBJ2-5	CASSAQMGVETQYF	TGTGCCAGCTCGGCTCAAATGGGAGTGGAGACCCAGTACTTC